This record concerns one T cell receptor (beta chain) sequence. The record originates from a study of graft-versus-host responses after intestinal transplantation. At the level of the study: Recipients received multivisceral, liver-intestinal, or isolated intestinal transplants.

Lymphocytes (intraepithelial and lamina propria) were released by processing the graft tissue. The data were produced by immunoSEQ multiplex PCR, yet TCRdb's version contains in-frame clones alone and is incomplete. The data contain roughly 4,100 clones, 65% to 90% of them singletons. This receptor was taken from a human patient who received an intestinal transplant, so some T cells may come from the graft donor. The sequences come from ileum tissue, collected around 95 weeks after intestinal transplant.

As DNA, the CDR3 is TGTGCCAGCAGTTCTGGGACAGGGGGCTCACCCCTCCACTTT. Its translation: CASSSGTGGSPLHF. The gene calls are TRBV28 and TRBJ1-6, with TRBD1 matching 12 bases. V lost 4 bases and J lost 10; bases outside the gene matches: 2. Per germline, CDR1 MDHEN and CDR2 SYDVKM. The CDR3 is made up of 14 amino acids.